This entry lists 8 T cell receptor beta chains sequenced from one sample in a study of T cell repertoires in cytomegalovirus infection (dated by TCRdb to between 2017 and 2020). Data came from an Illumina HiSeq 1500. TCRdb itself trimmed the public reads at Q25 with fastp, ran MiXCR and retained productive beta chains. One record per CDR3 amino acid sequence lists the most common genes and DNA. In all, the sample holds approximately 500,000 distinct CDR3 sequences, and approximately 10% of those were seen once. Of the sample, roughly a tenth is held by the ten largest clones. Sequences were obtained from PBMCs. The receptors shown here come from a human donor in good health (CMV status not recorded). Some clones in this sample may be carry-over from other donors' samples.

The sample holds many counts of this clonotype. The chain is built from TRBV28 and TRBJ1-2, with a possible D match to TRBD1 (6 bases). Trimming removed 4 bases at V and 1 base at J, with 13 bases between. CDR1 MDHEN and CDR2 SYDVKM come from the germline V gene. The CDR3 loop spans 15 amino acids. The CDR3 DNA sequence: TGTGCCAGCAGTTCCGGACAGTCCAATAACTATGGCTACACCTTC. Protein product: CASSSGQSNNYGYTF.

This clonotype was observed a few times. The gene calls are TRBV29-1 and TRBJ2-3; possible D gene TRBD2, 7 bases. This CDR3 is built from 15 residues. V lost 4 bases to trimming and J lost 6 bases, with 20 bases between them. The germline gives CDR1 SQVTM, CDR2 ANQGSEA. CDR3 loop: CSVGGQPRGVDTQYF. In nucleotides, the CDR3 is TGCAGCGTTGGGGGGCAGCCTCGGGGGGTCGATACGCAGTATTTT.

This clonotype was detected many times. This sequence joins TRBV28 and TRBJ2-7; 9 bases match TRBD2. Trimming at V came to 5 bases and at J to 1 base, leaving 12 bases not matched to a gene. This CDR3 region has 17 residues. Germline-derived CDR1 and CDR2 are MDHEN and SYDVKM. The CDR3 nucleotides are TGTGCCAGCAGTCGCCCGCCGGGACTAGCCGGTTCCTACGAGCAGTACTTC. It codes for CASSRPPGLAGSYEQYF. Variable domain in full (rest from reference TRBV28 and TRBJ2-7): DVKVTQSSRYLVKRTGEKVFLECVQDMDHENMFWYRQDPGLGLRLIYFSYDVKMKEKGDIPEGYSVSREKKERFSLILESASTNQTSMYLCASSRPPGLAGSYEQYFGPGTRLTVT.

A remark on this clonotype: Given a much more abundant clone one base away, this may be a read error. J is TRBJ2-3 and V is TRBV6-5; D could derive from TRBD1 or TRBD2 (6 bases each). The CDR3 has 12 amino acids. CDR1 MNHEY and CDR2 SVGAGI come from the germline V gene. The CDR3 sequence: CASSRGQDMQYF. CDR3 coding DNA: TGTGCCAGCAGTCGGGGGCAAGATATGCAGTATTTT.

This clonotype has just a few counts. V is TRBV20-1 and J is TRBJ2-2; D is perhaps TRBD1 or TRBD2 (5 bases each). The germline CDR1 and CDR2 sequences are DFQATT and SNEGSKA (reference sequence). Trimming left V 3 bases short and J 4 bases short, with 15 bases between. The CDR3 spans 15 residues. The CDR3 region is CSASWGTASTGELFF. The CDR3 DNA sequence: TGCAGTGCTAGTTGGGGGACGGCCTCCACCGGGGAGCTGTTTTTT.

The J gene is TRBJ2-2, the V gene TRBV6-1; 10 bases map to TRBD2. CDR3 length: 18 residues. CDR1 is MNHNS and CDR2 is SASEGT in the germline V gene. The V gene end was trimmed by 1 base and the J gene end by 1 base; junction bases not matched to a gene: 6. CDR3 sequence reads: CASSEVSGGTLNTGELFF. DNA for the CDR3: TGTGCCAGCAGTGAAGTTAGCGGGGGGACCTTGAACACCGGGGAGCTGTTTTTT.

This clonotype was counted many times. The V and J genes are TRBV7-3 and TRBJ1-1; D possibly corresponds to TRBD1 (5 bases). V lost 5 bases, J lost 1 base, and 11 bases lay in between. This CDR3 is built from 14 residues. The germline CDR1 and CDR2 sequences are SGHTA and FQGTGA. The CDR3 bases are TGTGCCAGCAGCCCAACGGGGGGGAACACTGAAGCTTTCTTT. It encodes CASSPTGGNTEAFF.

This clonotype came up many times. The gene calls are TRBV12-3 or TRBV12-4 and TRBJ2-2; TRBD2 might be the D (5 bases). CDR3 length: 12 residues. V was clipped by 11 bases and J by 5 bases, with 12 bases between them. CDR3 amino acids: CAGCRGTGELFF. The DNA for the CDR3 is TGTGCCGGATGCCGAGGGACCGGGGAGCTGTTTTTT.